This entry lists 8 T cell receptor beta chains sequenced from one sample in a study of graft-versus-host responses after intestinal transplantation. Here immunoSEQ multiplex PCR was the method, and the copy in TCRdb shows in-frame clones only, minus some. Of over 80,000 clones listed, around 92% are singletons. Antigen specificity for these receptors is unknown. The sample consisted of unstimulated CD8+ T cells sorted from spleen or lymph node cells, taken before transplant. The receptors were gathered from a human donor who was the organ donor for an intestinal transplant.

The V gene is TRBV9, the J gene TRBJ1-6; D perhaps matches TRBD1 (5 bases). Germline V gene lookup returns CDR1 SGDLS and CDR2 YYNGEE. The length of the CDR3 is 16 residues. Deletions cut 3 bases from V and 7 bases from J, with 17 bases between. The CDR3 DNA reads as TGTGCCAGCAGCGCCCTCGGGGGGGGTTTGAATTCACCCCTCCACTTT. This encodes CASSALGGGLNSPLHF.

The chain carries TRBV25-1 and TRBJ2-2, with D tentatively TRBD1 (6 bases). The CDR3 runs to 18 residues. The V gene's germline CDR1 is MGHDK and CDR2 SYGVNS. V shed 9 bases and J shed 0 bases, with 23 bases lying between them. CDR3 residues: CASHGTFLSETNTGELFF. The CDR3 nucleotides are TGTGCCAGTCACGGGACATTTCTTAGCGAGACGAACACCGGGGAGCTGTTTTTT.

CDR3 amino acids: CASSIIGTGLFSPLHF. CDR3 in DNA: TGTGCCAGTAGTATTATTGGGACAGGGCTTTTCTCACCCCTCCACTTT. J is TRBJ1-6 and V is TRBV19, with TRBD1 identical over 9 bases. This CDR3 region has 16 residues. Germline V gene sequence: CDR1 LNHDA, CDR2 SQIVND (reference sequence). V lost 3 bases and J lost 10; bases outside the gene matches: 10.

The gene calls are TRBV7-6 and TRBJ1-4; TRBD1 matches at 8 bases. Per the germline V gene, CDR1 is SGHVS and CDR2 is FNYEAQ. The CDR3 totals 13 residues. V lost 3 bases to trimming and J lost 12 bases; unmatched junction nucleotides: 6. CDR3 protein: CASSFGQGVELFF. The CDR3 nucleotides read TGTGCCAGCAGCTTCGGACAGGGAGTAGAACTGTTTTTT.

This clone was counted a single time. This chain links TRBV4-3 with TRBJ1-6, with 7 positions matching TRBD1. Per the germline V gene, CDR1 is LGHNA and CDR2 is YSLEER. The CDR3 is 15 amino acids. V lost 3 bases, J lost 7 bases, and 6 bases stayed unmatched. As DNA, the CDR3 is TGCGCCAGCAGCCAGGGGGACAGTCCGAATTCACCCCTCCACTTT. It yields the protein CASSQGDSPNSPLHF.

The chain recombines TRBV11-2 with TRBJ1-4; a possible D gene is TRBD1 (5 bases). The V gene's germline CDR1 is SGHAT and CDR2 FQNNGV. The V end lost 4 bases, the J end lost 0 bases, and 12 bases lay between the germline ends. This CDR3 spans 16 amino acids. CDR3 nucleotide sequence: TGTGCCAGCAGCTCTCGATTGGGGCCAACTAATGAAAAACTGTTTTTT. It codes for CASSSRLGPTNEKLFF.

The chain links TRBV9 to TRBJ2-3; D is ambiguous. The CDR3 runs 15 residues. Germline V gene data show CDR1 as SGDLS and CDR2 as YYNGEE. Trimming took 4 bases from V and 6 from J, leaving 18 bases between them. The CDR3 DNA reads as TGTGCCAGCAGCCCCCGACTGCCCTCGAGCGATACGCAGTATTTT. As protein: CASSPRLPSSDTQYF. Complete variable domain (other parts from reference TRBV9 and TRBJ2-3): DSGVTQTPKHLITATGQRVTLRCSPRSGDLSVYWYQQSLDQGLQFLIQYYNGEERAKGNILERFSAQQFPDLHSELNLSSLELGDSALYFCASSPRLPSSDTQYFGPGTRLTVL.

The rearrangement uses TRBV15 and TRBJ2-5; TRBD2 agrees at 7 bases. The DNA end is a closer match to TRBJ2-7, so the J assignment may be wrong. The CDR3 sequence is 15 residues long. Per germline, CDR1 LNHNV and CDR2 YYDKDF (reference sequence). The CDR3 reads CATSSFGGGTYEQYF. In DNA, the CDR3 is TGTGCCACCAGCAGCTTTGGGGGGGGGACCTACGAGCAGTACTTC.